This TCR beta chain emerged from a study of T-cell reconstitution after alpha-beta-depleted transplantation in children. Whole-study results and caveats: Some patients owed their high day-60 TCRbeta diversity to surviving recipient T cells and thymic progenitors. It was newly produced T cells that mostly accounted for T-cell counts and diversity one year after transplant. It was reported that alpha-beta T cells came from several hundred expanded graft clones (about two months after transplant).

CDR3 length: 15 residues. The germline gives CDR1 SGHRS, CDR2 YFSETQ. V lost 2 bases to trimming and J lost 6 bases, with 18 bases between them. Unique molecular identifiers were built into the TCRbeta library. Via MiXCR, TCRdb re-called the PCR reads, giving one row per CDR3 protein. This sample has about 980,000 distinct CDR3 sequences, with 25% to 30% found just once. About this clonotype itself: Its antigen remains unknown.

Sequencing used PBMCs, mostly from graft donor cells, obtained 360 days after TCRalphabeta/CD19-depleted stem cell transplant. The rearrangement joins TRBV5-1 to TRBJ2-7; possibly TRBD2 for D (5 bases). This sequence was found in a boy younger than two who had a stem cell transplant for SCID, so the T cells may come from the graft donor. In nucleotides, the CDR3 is TGCGCCAGCAGCTTTTCGGGCAGCCCAGCGGTCGAGCAGTACTTC. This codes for CASSFSGSPAVEQYF.